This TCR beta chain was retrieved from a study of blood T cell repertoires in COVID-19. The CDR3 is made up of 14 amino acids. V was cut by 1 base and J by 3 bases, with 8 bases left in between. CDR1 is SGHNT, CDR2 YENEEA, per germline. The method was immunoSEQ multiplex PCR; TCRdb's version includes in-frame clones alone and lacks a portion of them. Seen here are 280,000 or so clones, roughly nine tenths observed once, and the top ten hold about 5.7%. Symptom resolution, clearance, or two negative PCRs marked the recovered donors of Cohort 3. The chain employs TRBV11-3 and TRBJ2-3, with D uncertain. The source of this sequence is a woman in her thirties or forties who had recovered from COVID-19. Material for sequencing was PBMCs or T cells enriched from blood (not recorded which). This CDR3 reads CASSLGSGTDTQYF. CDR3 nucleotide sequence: TGTGCCAGCAGCTTAGGGAGTGGGACAGATACGCAGTATTTT.